The clone carrying this TCR beta chain has just a few counts. Its antigen remains unidentified. The data were taken from a study of T cell repertoires in cytomegalovirus infection. Study overall: In public TCR beta signatures, there were indications of both CMV infection and matching HLA type. Overall study results and limits: HLA-C-restricted CMV-specific TCR beta clonotypes were dominant in the ex vivo response. Carriage of CMV together with the relevant HLA was identifiable through cumulative public TCR beta family frequency.

TCRdb redid the calling of the reads with MiXCR, one entry per CDR3 protein. This table holds roughly 920,000 distinct CDR3 sequences, roughly 30% found once. V lost 4 bases and J 5 bases, leaving 11 bases between the germline ends. Germline-derived CDR1 and CDR2 are MGHRA and YSYEKL. This CDR3 has 13 residues. Here the sequenced sample was cultured CD8+ T cells from PBMCs, taken from culture after CMV antigen stimulation. This receptor was identified in a human donor in good health (CMV status not recorded). Some clones in this sample may be carry-over from other donors' samples. The chain joins TRBV4-1 to TRBJ2-5, with D uncertain. CDR3 region: CASSPDPTETQYF. The CDR3 DNA is TGCGCCAGCAGCCCGGACCCGACTGAGACCCAGTACTTC.